Listed here are 14 T cell receptor beta chains from one sample, sequenced in a study of blood T cell repertoires in COVID-19 (dated by TCRdb to between 2020 and 2021). Receptors were amplified or captured by the immunoSEQ multiplex PCR assay. TCRdb retrieved this table from immuneACCESS and kept in-frame rearrangements only. Not all clones are present; in checked studies, unresolved V genes account for under half, and no reason is known for the remainder. The sample includes 210,000 or so clones, with 89% observed a single time. Around 7% of the sample belongs to the ten largest clones. The sample taken for sequencing was peripheral blood. These receptor sequences come from a man in his forties with acute or convalescent COVID-19.

This sequence joins TRBV5-4 and TRBJ2-1; 11 nucleotides match TRBD2. This CDR3 has 17 residues. The junction had 13 bases not matched to a gene; V was cut back by 7 bases and J by 4 bases. Per germline, CDR1 SGHNT and CDR2 YYREEE (reference sequence). CDR3 nucleotide sequence: TGTGCCAGCGTCCCCTACACTAGCGGGGGAGCTTACAATGAGCAGTTCTTC. It yields the protein CASVPYTSGGAYNEQFF.

The chain couples TRBV27 to TRBJ2-5, with 8 bases that match TRBD2. V shed 0 bases, J shed 1 base, and the junction held 16 bases outside the gene matches. CDR1 MNHEY and CDR2 SMNVEV come from the germline V gene (reference sequence). The CDR3 length is 20 residues. The CDR3 DNA reads as TGTGCCAGCAGTTTATCGGCGGGGGGTGAGGGCGGGACACGCCAAGAGACCCAGTACTTC. Protein: CASSLSAGGEGGTRQETQYF.

V usage is TRBV30 and J usage is TRBJ1-2; D call uncertain. Germline-derived CDR1 and CDR2 are GTSNPN and SVGIG (reference sequence). V dropped 0 bases and J dropped 4 bases, with 15 bases sitting between them. This CDR3 has 15 residues. The CDR3 DNA sequence: TGTGCCTGGAGTGTATCGCGGGGTGTGCCCTATGGCTACACCTTC. Translation: CAWSVSRGVPYGYTF.

The chain combines TRBV11-2 with TRBJ1-4, with TRBD1 identical over 7 bases. The CDR3 is made up of 14 amino acids. V lost 5 bases to trimming and J lost 7 bases; unmatched junction nucleotides: 7. Germline loops: CDR1 SGHAT, CDR2 FQNNGV. The CDR3, as DNA: TGTGCCAGCAGCCCAAGACAGGGAGGTGAAAAACTGTTTTTT. It encodes CASSPRQGGEKLFF.

V is TRBV7-2 and J is TRBJ2-7, with 8 nucleotides matching TRBD2. Germline V lookup: CDR1 SGHTA, CDR2 FQGNSA. This CDR3 is 15 amino acids long. The V and J ends lost 0 bases and 4 bases, in that order; junction bases with no gene match: 5. This CDR3 is CASSLAVTSVYEQYF. CDR3 bases: TGTGCCAGCAGCTTAGCCGTGACTAGCGTATACGAGCAGTACTTC.

The chain joins TRBV29-1 to TRBJ2-5, with a tentative D call TRBD1 (6 bases). The CDR3 contains 15 residues. Germline assignment: CDR1 SQVTM and CDR2 ANQGSEA. V was pared by 4 bases and J by 2 bases, with 17 bases between. In nucleotides, the CDR3 is TGCAGCGTTGTGGGGGCCCGGCCCGAACAAGAGACCCAGTACTTC. Residues: CSVVGARPEQETQYF.

This rearrangement joins TRBV5-1 to TRBJ1-2; D ambiguous. Germline CDR1 reads SGHRS; CDR2 reads YFSETQ. The CDR3 is 13 residues long. V was cut by 0 bases and J by 3 bases, with 6 bases left in between. Here the CDR3 reads CASSLGADYGYTF. The CDR3 DNA reads as TGCGCCAGCAGCTTGGGGGCCGACTATGGCTACACCTTC.

The chain joins TRBV6-6 to TRBJ1-1; TRBD1 agrees at 8 bases. The J segment lost 1 base and the V segment lost 5 bases, leaving 3 bases of the junction unmatched. The germline V gene has CDR1 MNHNY and CDR2 SVGAGI (reference sequence). This CDR3 contains 14 residues. In DNA, the CDR3 is TGTGCCAGCAGTCAGGGGGCCGGGAACACTGAAGCTTTCTTT. Translation: CASSQGAGNTEAFF.

This chain joins TRBV7-9 and TRBJ2-2; possible D gene TRBD1, 6 bases. Germline CDR1 is SEHNR and CDR2 is FQNEAQ (reference sequence). The germline V and J ends were trimmed by 1 base and 5 bases, with 17 bases remaining between them. CDR3 length equals 17 residues. Written as DNA, the CDR3 is TGTGCCAGCAGCTTAGATTTCGAACAGGGACGGACCGGGGAGCTGTTTTTT. Residues: CASSLDFEQGRTGELFF.

The chain uses TRBV29-1 and TRBJ2-6, with TRBD1 identical over 11 bases. The V segment lost 6 bases and the J segment 1 base; nucleotides outside the gene matches: 2. The V gene's germline CDR1 is SQVTM and CDR2 ANQGSEA. The CDR3 runs to 15 residues. CDR3 DNA sequence: TGCAGCGTCGGACAGGGGGCATCTGGGGCCAACGTCCTGACTTTC. This translates into CSVGQGASGANVLTF.

The chain joins TRBV11-2 to TRBJ1-2; the D gene is possibly TRBD1 (5 bases). Germline loops: CDR1 SGHAT, CDR2 FQNNGV. The CDR3 is made up of 14 amino acids. Trimming removed 0 bases from V and 10 bases from J, with 15 bases in between. CDR3 sequence (DNA): TGTGCCAGCAGCTTAGATCCGGGCAGGGCCGACTACACCTTC. This codes for CASSLDPGRADYTF.

The CDR3 reads CASRAQGIDGYTF. CDR3 sequence (DNA): TGTGCCAGCAGGGCTCAGGGGATTGATGGCTACACCTTC. The V and J genes are TRBV27 and TRBJ1-2; D perhaps matches TRBD1 (6 bases). This CDR3 contains 13 residues. V was shortened by 6 bases and J by 6 bases, with 14 bases between the two germline ends. The germline gives CDR1 MNHEY, CDR2 SMNVEV (reference sequence).

The chain links TRBV7-2 to TRBJ2-7; 11 positions match TRBD1. The CDR3 has 15 amino acids. V shed 7 bases, J shed 6 bases, and the junction held 11 bases outside the gene matches. Germline V CDR1 and CDR2: SGHTA, FQGNSA. The CDR3, as DNA: TGTGCCAGCACCCCCTGGGGACAGGGGGAAAGCGAGCAGTACTTC. This translates into CASTPWGQGESEQYF. Supplemented by reference TRBV7-2 and TRBJ2-7, the full variable domain reads GAGVSQSPSNKVTEKGKDVELRCDPISGHTALYWYRQSLGQGLEFLIYFQGNSAPDKSGLPSDRFSAERTGGSVSTLTIQRTQQEDSAVYLCASTPWGQGESEQYFGPGTRLTVT.

J is TRBJ1-5 and V is TRBV10-2; 9 bases match TRBD1. CDR3 length: 15 amino acids. The ends lost 2 bases at V and 4 bases at J; junction bases unmatched: 3. Germline V gene lookup returns CDR1 WSHSY and CDR2 SAAADI. The CDR3 protein is CASSEEGQGNQPQHF. The CDR3 DNA reads as TGCGCCAGCAGTGAGGAGGGACAGGGAAATCAGCCCCAGCATTTT.